These 29 T cell receptor beta chains originate from one sample sequenced in a study of cytomegalovirus exposure and HLA in healthy donors. The study ran its PCR with 60 Vbeta and 13 Jbeta primers. Clones were sequenced by immunoSEQ multiplex PCR, and TCRdb holds only the in-frame ones, with some missing. The data contain 95,000 to 110,000 clones, roughly 70% of them singletons. Sequencing was done on a sample of PBMCs. The source of these receptors is a woman aged 40 to 55 in good health and CMV-seropositive.

This clone has a single count. The chain carries TRBV5-1 and TRBJ1-2, with D tentatively TRBD1 (5 bases). Germline CDR1 and CDR2: SGHRS and YFSETQ. This CDR3 region has 14 residues. The germline V and J ends were trimmed by 3 bases and 6 bases, with 15 bases remaining between them. This CDR3 is CASSSGGISDGYTF. CDR3 sequence (DNA): TGCGCCAGCAGCTCGGGGGGAATATCTGATGGCTACACCTTC. The entire variable domain, with the rest obtained from reference TRBV5-1 and TRBJ1-2, is as follows: KAGVTQTPRYLIKTRGQQVTLSCSPISGHRSVSWYQQTPGQGLQFLFEYFSETQRNKGNFPGRFSGRQFSNSRSEMNVSTLELGDSALYLCASSSGGISDGYTFGSGTRLTVV.

This clone is a singleton in its sample. The genes are TRBV7-3 and TRBJ1-3; the D gene is possibly TRBD1 (6 bases). The V end lost 5 bases, the J end lost 0 bases, and 14 bases lay between the germline ends. CDR1 and CDR2 (germline): SGHTA, FQGTGA. The CDR3 is 16 residues long. For the CDR3, the DNA is TGTGCCAGCAGCCCCTCGACAGGTTCCTCTGGAAACACCATATATTTT. The encoded protein is CASSPSTGSSGNTIYF.

The V gene is TRBV6-1, the J gene TRBJ2-3, with 14 bases that match TRBD2. The CDR3 contains 19 residues. Trimming cost V 4 bases and J 4 bases; bases outside gene matches: 13. CDR1 and CDR2 from the germline V gene are MNHNS and SASEGT. CDR3 in DNA: TGTGCCAGCAGTGCCGACCCTCCCCGACTAGCGGGGGGGGCAGATACGCAGTATTTT. This codes for CASSADPPRLAGGADTQYF.

This clone was seen at least ten times. CDR3 nucleotide sequence: TGTGCCAGCTTGGCTGCGGGGCCGGAAAAACTGTTTTTT. It yields the protein CASLAAGPEKLFF. The gene calls are TRBV28 and TRBJ1-4; the D gene is possibly TRBD1 (5 bases). The CDR3 is made up of 13 amino acids. Germline lookup yields CDR1 MDHEN and CDR2 SYDVKM. V dropped 8 bases and J dropped 8 bases, with 15 bases sitting between them.

The CDR3 protein is CASSEWAGNTEAFF. The CDR3 DNA reads as TGTGCCAGCAGTGAATGGGCAGGGAACACTGAAGCTTTCTTT. The chain employs TRBV2 and TRBJ1-1, with D unresolved. The V and J ends lost 2 bases and 1 base respectively, with 8 bases between them. The CDR3 spans 14 residues. From germline, CDR1 is SNHLY and CDR2 FYNNEI.

V and J are TRBV6-5 and TRBJ2-2; unclear D gene. From germline, CDR1 is MNHEY and CDR2 SVGAGI. The CDR3 contains 13 residues. Trimming shortened V by 5 bases and J by 2 bases, and 6 bases separated the two germline ends. The CDR3: CASSVQNTGELFF. The CDR3 coding sequence is TGTGCCAGCAGTGTCCAAAACACCGGGGAGCTGTTTTTT.

The genes are TRBV6-5 and TRBJ2-7, with D possibly matching TRBD1 (6 bases). The CDR3 length is 12 residues. V dropped 4 bases and J dropped 4 bases, with 8 bases sitting between them. The germline gives CDR1 MNHEY, CDR2 SVGAGI. The CDR3 reads CASSSRGYEQYF. In DNA form, the CDR3 reads TGTGCCAGCAGTTCCAGGGGTTACGAGCAGTACTTC.

This clone came up a few times. The rearrangement links TRBV27 to TRBJ1-2; TRBD1 agrees at 9 bases. Per germline, CDR1 MNHEY and CDR2 SMNVEV (reference sequence). The CDR3 length is 13 residues. V was pared by 5 bases and J by 7 bases, with 5 bases of the junction left unmatched. In DNA, the CDR3 is TGTGCCAGCAGTCCAGGGGACAGGGCTGGCTACACCTTC. This sequence encodes CASSPGDRAGYTF.

V and J are TRBV7-2 and TRBJ1-2; 9 nucleotides agree with TRBD1. This CDR3 has 13 amino acids. Germline CDR1 and CDR2: SGHTA and FQGNSA. J gave up 4 bases and V 5 bases, and 2 bases lay outside the gene matches. The CDR3 nucleotides read TGTGCCAGCAGCGGACAGGGGTTCTATGGCTACACCTTC. Amino acids: CASSGQGFYGYTF.

The count of this clone is one. The V gene is TRBV29-1, the J gene TRBJ2-7; maybe TRBD1 (6 bases). CDR1 is SQVTM, CDR2 ANQGSEA, per germline. V was trimmed by 0 bases and J by 5 bases, leaving 17 bases between them. The CDR3 is 15 residues long. The CDR3 DNA is TGCAGCGTTGAAGAAGCTTCAGGGGTCGGGAACGAGCAGTACTTC. It translates to CSVEEASGVGNEQYF.

The rearrangement joins TRBV7-9 to TRBJ1-4; D not certain. V lost 1 base to trimming and J lost 0 bases, with 9 bases between them. The length of the CDR3 is 16 residues. Germline CDR1 is SEHNR and CDR2 is FQNEAQ (reference sequence). The CDR3 is CASSLDSLATNEKLFF. DNA for the CDR3: TGTGCCAGCAGCTTAGACAGTCTCGCAACTAATGAAAAACTGTTTTTT.

This clone was counted between two and nine times. The chain has TRBV5-6 and TRBJ2-7, with 7 nucleotides matching TRBD1. V shed 4 bases, J shed 4 bases, and the junction held 8 bases outside the gene matches. CDR1 and CDR2 (germline): SGHDT, YYEEEE. The CDR3 is 14 residues long. The CDR3 loop is CASSRQGRMYEQYF. For the CDR3, the DNA is TGTGCCAGCAGCCGACAGGGAAGAATGTACGAGCAGTACTTC.

The chain couples TRBV2 to TRBJ2-3; 7 bases align to TRBD2. The CDR3 runs 15 residues. With 8 bases clipped from V and 1 base from J, the junction kept 9 bases outside the gene matches. The germline V gene encodes CDR1 SNHLY and CDR2 FYNNEI. The chain's CDR3 is CASGGVGGGTDTQYF. The CDR3 coding sequence is TGTGCCAGCGGGGGGGTAGGCGGGGGCACAGATACGCAGTATTTT.

The V and J genes are TRBV7-9 and TRBJ2-5; TRBD1 matches 7 bases. With 8 bases clipped from V and 1 base from J, the junction kept 7 bases outside the gene matches. CDR1 and CDR2 (germline): SEHNR, FQNEAQ (reference sequence). The CDR3 has 14 amino acids. The DNA for the CDR3 is TGTGCCAGCGTCGAGAGGACAGGCCAAGAGACCCAGTACTTC. It specifies CASVERTGQETQYF.

V is TRBV30 and J is TRBJ1-6, with D maybe TRBD1 (5 bases). Per germline, CDR1 GTSNPN and CDR2 SVGIG (reference sequence). This CDR3 region has 17 residues. The V end was cut by 0 bases, the J end by 0 bases, with 12 bases between. CDR3 DNA: TGTGCCTGGAGTGTGGTGCAGGGAGGCTCCTATAATTCACCCCTCCACTTT. Protein sequence: CAWSVVQGGSYNSPLHF.

This chain joins TRBV30 and TRBJ2-5; perhaps TRBD2 as D (6 bases). The CDR3 extends over 13 amino acids. V gave up 3 bases and J gave up 0 bases, with 8 bases separating them. The germline gives CDR1 GTSNPN, CDR2 SVGIG (reference sequence). The CDR3, as DNA: TGTGCCTGGAGGGCGGGGCACCAAGAGACCCAGTACTTC. The encoded protein is CAWRAGHQETQYF. Using reference TRBV30 and TRBJ2-5 for the parts outside the CDR3, the full variable domain is SQTIHQWPATLVQPVGSPLSLECTVEGTSNPNLYWYRQAAGRGLQLLFYSVGIGQISSEVPQNLSASRPQDRQFILSSKKLLLSDSGFYLCAWRAGHQETQYFGPGTRLLVL.

The chain carries TRBV6-5 and TRBJ1-6; perhaps TRBD1 as D (5 bases). The CDR3 has 13 residues. Trimming pared 8 bases from V and 11 bases from J, leaving 16 bases between. Germline assignment: CDR1 MNHEY and CDR2 SVGAGI. The CDR3 spells CASGQGSQAPLHF. The CDR3 DNA sequence: TGTGCCAGCGGGCAGGGTAGTCAGGCACCCCTCCACTTT.

CDR3 bases: TGTGCCAGCTCACCACTAGCAGGCACAGATACGCAGTATTTT. It is translated as CASSPLAGTDTQYF. This sequence joins TRBV18 and TRBJ2-3; D remains unclear. This CDR3 has 14 residues. Germline V gene data show CDR1 as KGHSH and CDR2 as LQKENI. Trimming stripped 1 base from V and 1 base from J, with 6 bases between.

This chain connects TRBV5-1 to TRBJ2-1; TRBD2 aligns across 12 bases. Germline values: CDR1 SGHRS, CDR2 YFSETQ. This CDR3 is built from 20 residues. With 1 base clipped from V and 4 bases from J, the junction kept 15 bases outside the gene matches. The CDR3 DNA reads TGCGCCAGCAGCTTGCCGACGGCGCTAGCGGGGGGGTCCTCATACAATGAGCAGTTCTTC. Its protein product is CASSLPTALAGGSSYNEQFF.

The V gene is TRBV5-1, the J gene TRBJ1-2; 7 bases match TRBD1. CDR1 and CDR2 from the germline V gene are SGHRS and YFSETQ. V shed 4 bases and J 8 bases; nucleotides not matched to a gene: 14. The CDR3 spans 15 residues. DNA for the CDR3: TGCGCCAGCAGCGCGGAAGGACAGGATCTAGGGGGCTACACCTTC. This sequence encodes CASSAEGQDLGGYTF.

V usage is TRBV7-9 and J usage is TRBJ1-5, with D tentatively TRBD1 (6 bases). This CDR3 is built from 14 residues. The ends were cut back, 5 bases at V and 6 bases at J, with 14 bases in the middle. Per the germline V gene, CDR1 is SEHNR and CDR2 is FQNEAQ (reference sequence). CDR3: CASSLGGGVQPQHF. The CDR3 nucleotides are TGTGCCAGCAGCCTGGGGGGGGGCGTTCAGCCCCAGCATTTT.

The chain combines TRBV29-1 with TRBJ1-1; 7 bases map to TRBD1. The CDR3 loop spans 12 amino acids. V lost 4 bases and J lost 1; bases outside the gene matches: 0. Germline lookup yields CDR1 SQVTM and CDR2 ANQGSEA. Written as DNA, the CDR3 is TGCAGCGTTGGGACAGGGAACACTGAAGCTTTCTTT. This codes for CSVGTGNTEAFF. The whole variable domain, remainder taken from reference TRBV29-1 and TRBJ1-1, is SAVISQKPSRDICQRGTSLTIQCQVDSQVTMMFWYRQQPGQSLTLIATANQGSEATYESGFVIDKFPISRPNLTFSTLTVSNMSPEDSSIYLCSVGTGNTEAFFGQGTRLTVV.

The V gene is TRBV5-8, the J gene TRBJ2-2, with 10 nucleotides matching TRBD1. V dropped 7 bases and J dropped 8; count of bases not matched to a gene: 11. Germline lookup yields CDR1 SGHTS and CDR2 YDEGEE. This CDR3 is built from 15 residues. The CDR3 reads CASESGTGVTGELFF. The CDR3 DNA reads as TGTGCCAGCGAATCGGGGACAGGGGTGACGGGGGAGCTGTTTTTT. Using reference TRBV5-8 and TRBJ2-2 for the parts outside the CDR3, the full variable domain is EAGVTQSPTHLIKTRGQQATLRCSPISGHTSVYWYQQALGLGLQFLLWYDEGEERNRGNFPPRFSGRQFPNYSSELNVNALELEDSALYLCASESGTGVTGELFFGEGSRLTVL.

V usage is TRBV19 and J usage is TRBJ1-4, with D perhaps matching TRBD1 (5 bases). The CDR3 runs to 15 residues. Deletions cut 3 bases from V and 5 bases from J, with 13 bases between. The V gene's germline CDR1 is LNHDA and CDR2 SQIVND (reference sequence). The CDR3 sequence: CASSMSGAENEKLFF. Here the CDR3 DNA reads TGTGCCAGTAGTATGAGCGGGGCAGAAAATGAAAAACTGTTTTTT.

The gene calls are TRBV7-6 and TRBJ1-1; D remains ambiguous. Trimming left V 1 base short and J 0 bases short, with 9 bases between. The CDR3 spans 15 residues. Germline assignment: CDR1 SGHVS and CDR2 FNYEAQ. This CDR3 reads CASSLGTLMNTEAFF. The CDR3 coding sequence is TGTGCCAGCAGCTTAGGAACATTGATGAACACTGAAGCTTTCTTT.

The rearrangement joins TRBV5-6 to TRBJ1-2; 7 bases match TRBD1. Germline CDR1 SGHDT, CDR2 YYEEEE. The CDR3 covers 16 residues. With 0 bases clipped from V and 3 bases from J, the junction kept 8 bases outside the gene matches. CDR3 in DNA: TGTGCCAGCAGCTTGGTTGGGGGACAGCCTCACTATGGCTACACCTTC. It is translated as CASSLVGGQPHYGYTF.

This sequence joins TRBV27 and TRBJ1-5; D is unclear. V lost 2 bases to trimming and J lost 2 bases, with 10 bases between them. In germline, CDR1 is MNHEY, CDR2 SMNVEV (reference sequence). CDR3 size: 15 residues. CDR3 protein: CASSLMSTGNQPQHF. The DNA of the CDR3 is TGTGCCAGCAGTTTAATGTCAACGGGCAATCAGCCCCAGCATTTT.

The chain joins TRBV9 to TRBJ1-2, with 10 positions matching TRBD1. With 4 bases clipped from V and 5 bases from J, the junction kept 8 bases outside the gene matches. Germline loops: CDR1 SGDLS, CDR2 YYNGEE. The CDR3 is made up of 15 amino acids. CDR3 DNA sequence: TGTGCCAGCAGCCCCGGACAGGGGGATTGGTATGGCTACACCTTC. Translating it yields CASSPGQGDWYGYTF.

This clone was recorded only once. The chain recombines TRBV7-8 with TRBJ1-6, with TRBD1 as a possible D gene (6 bases). Germline lookup yields CDR1 SGHVS and CDR2 FQNEAQ. This CDR3 comprises 15 residues. The V and J ends lost 0 bases and 6 bases respectively, with 9 bases between them. In DNA form, the CDR3 reads TGTGCCAGCAGCTTAGCGGGACAAATTAATTCACCCCTCCACTTT. Translating it yields CASSLAGQINSPLHF.